Listed here are 3 T cell receptor beta chains from one sample, sequenced in a study of blood T cell repertoires in COVID-19. Clones were read by immunoSEQ multiplex PCR, and TCRdb kept only the in-frame ones, dropping some. Of over 150,000 clones in the sample, just under 90% were seen once. Sequencing used peripheral blood. Receptors were obtained from a woman in her sixties or seventies with COVID-19, enrolled during active disease.

The chain employs TRBV28 and TRBJ2-7; TRBD2 matches 7 bases. V shed 4 bases, J shed 1 base, and the junction held 10 bases outside the gene matches. This CDR3 spans 16 amino acids. Germline CDR1 MDHEN, CDR2 SYDVKM. This CDR3 reads CASSSPLRRESYEQYF. The CDR3 DNA sequence: TGTGCCAGCAGTTCCCCCCTTAGGCGGGAGTCCTACGAGCAGTACTTC.

V and J are TRBV5-1 and TRBJ1-4; no definite D call. The CDR3 sequence is 13 residues long. Between the trimmed V and J ends, which lost 1 base and 7 bases, there was a span of 8 bases. Germline assignment: CDR1 SGHRS and CDR2 YFSETQ. CDR3 protein: CASSLSGAEKLFF. The CDR3 nucleotides are TGCGCCAGCAGCTTGTCAGGCGCTGAAAAACTGTTTTTT.

This clone turned up a few times. This sequence joins TRBV30 and TRBJ1-1; maybe TRBD1 (5 bases). The germline gives CDR1 GTSNPN, CDR2 SVGIG (reference sequence). The ends were cut back, 7 bases at V and 1 base at J, with 10 bases in the middle. The CDR3 spans 12 residues. CDR3 loop: CASGRENTEAFF. The CDR3 DNA reads TGTGCCTCAGGGCGGGAGAACACTGAAGCTTTCTTT. Together with reference TRBV30 and TRBJ1-1, the CDR3 gives the full variable domain: SQTIHQWPATLVQPVGSPLSLECTVEGTSNPNLYWYRQAAGRGLQLLFYSVGIGQISSEVPQNLSASRPQDRQFILSSKKLLLSDSGFYLCASGRENTEAFFGQGTRLTVV.